The rows below give T cell receptor beta chains drawn from one sample of a study of T cell responses to AZD1222 COVID-19 vaccine. The table came from immunoSEQ multiplex PCR; TCRdb's copy has only in-frame clones and leaves some out. In the table there are about 100,000 clones, around nine tenths of which are singletons. This material consisted of peripheral blood, taken on day 0 of AZD1222 vaccination. These receptors were taken from an adult in good health. CDR3s include the opening cysteine and the closing phenylalanine or tryptophan. A D gene is named only where the DNA matches it firmly. Clone size is given for some rows only: seen once, a few or many times, or a class if the clone is expanded.

v_gene	abundance	j_gene	d_gene	CDR3aa	CDR3nt
TRBV27	few	TRBJ2-7	.	CASSSDGYEQYF	TGTGCCAGCAGTTCCGATGGCTACGAGCAGTACTTC
TRBV28	.	TRBJ2-7	TRBD2	CASTLGGAGRAREQYF	TGTGCCAGCACCCTGGGTGGTGCCGGGAGGGCAAGAGAGCAGTACTTC
TRBV10-2	.	TRBJ1-2	.	CASSREGGGYGYTF	TGCGCCAGCAGTAGAGAGGGGGGCGGCTATGGCTACACCTTC
TRBV12-3/TRBV12-4	.	TRBJ1-2	.	CASSLSGNYGYTF	TGTGCCAGCAGTTTGAGCGGAAACTATGGCTACACCTTC
TRBV18	.	TRBJ1-4	TRBD1	CASSPMGQFNEKLFF	TGTGCCAGCTCTCCCATGGGACAGTTTAATGAAAAACTGTTTTTT
TRBV19	.	TRBJ1-2	.	CASGLWDRNYGYTF	TGTGCCAGTGGACTTTGGGACCGAAACTATGGCTACACCTTC
TRBV5-1	.	TRBJ1-1	.	CASRYSGETEAFF	TGCGCCAGCAGATACTCAGGGGAAACTGAAGCTTTCTTT
TRBV2	.	TRBJ1-5	.	CASRPDLNQPQHF	TGTGCCAGCCGTCCGGACCTCAATCAGCCCCAGCATTTT
TRBV6-5	.	TRBJ1-4	.	CASKSGSGNEKLFF	TGTGCCAGCAAATCAGGGTCGGGTAATGAAAAACTGTTTTTT
TRBV2	.	TRBJ2-5	TRBD1	CASRGGRETQYF	TGTGCCAGCAGAGGGGGCCGAGAGACCCAGTACTTC
TRBV28	.	TRBJ1-6	TRBD1	CASSLYPDRVYSPLHF	TGTGCCAGCAGTTTATACCCGGACAGGGTATATTCACCCCTCCACTTT
TRBV7-2	.	TRBJ2-5	.	CASSLGGRLRETQYF	TGTGCCAGCAGCTTAGGGGGGCGACTCAGGGAGACCCAGTACTTC
TRBV5-6	.	TRBJ2-5	TRBD2	CASSLVTAGGSWETQYF	TGTGCCAGCAGCTTGGTTACGGCGGGAGGTTCCTGGGAGACCCAGTACTTC
TRBV28	.	TRBJ2-2	TRBD1	CASSLRQGADTGELFF	TGTGCCAGCAGTTTAAGACAGGGGGCGGACACCGGGGAGCTGTTTTTT
TRBV29-1	.	TRBJ2-5	.	CSVEKVWGAVGETQYF	TGCAGCGTTGAAAAGGTGTGGGGGGCTGTTGGAGAGACCCAGTACTTC
TRBV6-5	.	TRBJ1-3	TRBD1	CASSRDRGMRNTIYF	TGTGCCAGCAGTCGGGACAGGGGTATGAGAAACACCATATATTTT
TRBV2	once	TRBJ2-5	.	CVVGTLKETQYF	TGTGTTGTGGGGACCCTGAAAGAGACCCAGTACTTC
TRBV10-3	.	TRBJ1-2	.	CAISEPKDYGYTF	TGTGCCATCAGTGAGCCGAAGGACTATGGCTACACCTTC
TRBV6-4	.	TRBJ2-1	.	CASSDGRTDHNEQFF	TGTGCCAGCAGTGACGGTAGGACAGACCACAATGAGCAGTTCTTC
TRBV30	.	TRBJ2-7	TRBD1	CAWKTGVHEQYF	TGTGCCTGGAAGACAGGGGTCCACGAGCAGTACTTC
TRBV29-1	.	TRBJ2-1	TRBD2	CSVDLAGVEQFF	TGCAGCGTTGACTTAGCGGGAGTTGAGCAGTTCTTC
TRBV30	.	TRBJ1-1	.	CAWRAGRINTEAFF	TGTGCCTGGAGGGCCGGACGGATAAACACTGAAGCTTTCTTT
TRBV27	.	TRBJ1-2	.	CASSDLHGDGYTF	TGTGCCAGCAGTGACCTCCACGGGGATGGCTACACCTTC
TRBV12-3/TRBV12-4	.	TRBJ1-1	.	CASTLQGNTEAFF	TGTGCCAGCACCCTACAGGGGAACACTGAAGCTTTCTTT
TRBV11-2	.	TRBJ2-2	TRBD1	CASSGRTGRRAGELFF	TGTGCCAGCAGCGGGCGGACAGGGAGGAGGGCCGGGGAGCTGTTTTTT
TRBV13	.	TRBJ1-2	.	CASSLESGDYGYTF	TGTGCCAGCAGCTTAGAGTCAGGGGACTATGGCTACACCTTC
TRBV9	.	TRBJ2-2	TRBD2	CASSVSGTSGRNTGELFF	TGTGCCAGCAGCGTCTCCGGGACTAGCGGGAGGAACACCGGGGAGCTGTTTTTT
TRBV12-3/TRBV12-4	once	TRBJ1-3	.	CASSLNTIYF	TGTGCCAGCAGTTTAAACACCATATATTTT
TRBV7-6	once	TRBJ2-3	.	CASSLSRSTDTQYF	TGTGCCAGCAGCTTATCACGGAGCACAGATACGCAGTATTTT
TRBV19	.	TRBJ1-1	.	CASSIGRESEAFF	TGTGCCAGTAGTATAGGGCGGGAGTCTGAAGCTTTCTTT
TRBV24-1	once	TRBJ2-1	.	CATPACRPNEQFF	TGTGCCACCCCAGCTTGCCGCCCTAATGAGCAGTTCTTC
TRBV19	.	TRBJ2-7	.	CASSIRAREYEQYF	TGTGCCAGTAGTATTAGGGCCAGGGAATACGAGCAGTACTTC
TRBV28	.	TRBJ1-1	.	CASSLVTGWNTEAFF	TGTGCCAGCAGTTTAGTTACAGGGTGGAACACTGAAGCTTTCTTT
TRBV7-9	.	TRBJ1-2	.	CASSSDKRLGYTF	TGTGCCAGCAGCTCGGACAAGCGGTTAGGCTACACCTTC
TRBV5-6	once	TRBJ1-4	TRBD1	CASSLNPGTVGEKLFF	TGTGCCAGCAGCCTGAATCCCGGGACAGTGGGGGAAAAACTGTTTTTT
TRBV2	once	TRBJ2-5	.	CASSEGDTKYF	TGTGCCAGCAGTGAAGGGGACACCAAGTACTTC
TRBV28	.	TRBJ2-6	TRBD1	CASSLGQGGANVLTF	TGTGCCAGCAGCCTAGGACAGGGTGGGGCCAACGTCCTGACTTTC
TRBV7-2	.	TRBJ1-5	.	CASSLQGNQPQHF	TGTGCCAGCAGCTTACAGGGGAATCAGCCCCAGCATTTT
TRBV11-2	.	TRBJ1-2	.	CASSHTTGNYGYTF	TGTGCCAGCAGCCACACTACAGGGAACTATGGCTACACCTTC
TRBV28	.	TRBJ1-4	.	CASSLPQGNNEKLFF	TGTGCCAGCAGTTTACCGCAAGGGAACAATGAAAAACTGTTTTTT
TRBV5-1	.	TRBJ1-3	.	CASSLAAGTGNTIYF	TGCGCCAGCAGCTTGGCCGCAGGGACTGGAAACACCATATATTTT
TRBV28	.	TRBJ2-2	.	CASSWYTPNTGELFF	TGTGCCAGCAGTTGGTACACCCCGAACACCGGGGAGCTGTTTTTT
TRBV19	.	TRBJ1-4	.	CASSINPQGRTNEKLFF	TGTGCCAGTAGTATCAACCCCCAGGGGCGGACTAATGAAAAACTGTTTTTT
TRBV5-1	.	TRBJ2-5	TRBD2	CASGLTSTKETQYF	TGCGCCAGCGGACTGACTAGCACTAAAGAGACCCAGTACTTC
TRBV27	.	TRBJ1-5	TRBD1	CASKMGRGVGQPQHF	TGTGCCAGCAAGATGGGCAGGGGGGTTGGTCAGCCCCAGCATTTT
TRBV5-5	once	TRBJ2-7	TRBD1	CASSLVGTVGYEQYF	TGTGCCAGCAGCTTGGTCGGGACAGTAGGTTACGAGCAGTACTTC
TRBV2	.	TRBJ1-3	.	CASSSGELGGNTIYF	TGTGCCAGCAGTTCAGGGGAATTGGGTGGAAACACCATATATTTT
TRBV28	.	TRBJ2-7	.	CASSFLTFIRDKGEQYF	TGTGCCAGCAGTTTCCTTACCTTTATCCGGGACAAAGGCGAGCAGTACTTC
TRBV5-1	.	TRBJ2-1	TRBD2	CASSPRTSGRFDEQFF	TGCGCCAGCAGCCCCCGGACTAGCGGGAGGTTCGATGAGCAGTTCTTC
TRBV2	.	TRBJ2-7	.	CASSEAEKGSGYFYEQYF	TGTGCCAGCAGTGAAGCGGAAAAGGGGAGCGGGTACTTCTACGAGCAGTACTTC
TRBV19	.	TRBJ2-1	TRBD1	CASTQQGAGEQFF	TGTGCCAGTACTCAACAGGGGGCTGGGGAGCAGTTCTTC
TRBV19	.	TRBJ2-3	TRBD2	CASTRHGRGPGDTQYF	TGTGCCAGTACTCGGCACGGGAGGGGTCCAGGGGATACGCAGTATTTT
TRBV3-1/TRBV3-2	.	TRBJ2-7	TRBD2	CASSQVGVLAGGSYEQYF	TGTGCCAGCAGCCAAGTCGGTGTACTAGCGGGAGGGTCCTACGAGCAGTACTTC
TRBV18	.	TRBJ1-4	.	CASSQMNNEKLFF	TGTGCCAGCTCTCAAATGAATAATGAAAAACTGTTTTTT
TRBV10-3	.	TRBJ2-3	TRBD2	CAIRSTSGGADTQYF	TGTGCCATCAGATCGACTAGCGGAGGGGCAGATACGCAGTATTTT
TRBV9	.	TRBJ1-5	.	CASSPQGRSNQPQHF	TGTGCCAGCAGTCCTCAGGGTAGGAGCAATCAGCCCCAGCATTTT
TRBV3-1/TRBV3-2	.	TRBJ2-3	TRBD2	CASSTVSSGSTGDTQYF	TGTGCCAGCAGTACCGTTAGTAGCGGGAGTACTGGCGATACGCAGTATTTT
TRBV6-5	.	TRBJ2-2	TRBD1	CASSDRGGDTGELFF	TGTGCCAGCAGCGACAGGGGGGGTGACACCGGGGAGCTGTTTTTT
TRBV28	.	TRBJ2-7	.	CASSLTPDTSYEQYF	TGTGCCAGCAGTCTGACTCCCGACACATCCTACGAGCAGTACTTC